The entry below gives a single T cell receptor (beta chain) sequence along with its context. Antigen: not known. The data stem from a study of tumor-infiltrating lymphocytes in primary liver carcinoma. Broader study findings: Less overlap was seen in tumor-adjacent and tumor-blood pairs than in tumor region pairs.

Blood RNA was derived from unsorted whole blood, and germline DNA was extracted too. TCR beta cDNA was reverse-transcribed from approximately 0.45 ug of total RNA. The reaction used a constant-region primer and ProtoScript II reverse transcriptase. Slightly modified ARM-PCR served as the procedure for the TCR beta libraries. These libraries came from three rounds of nested multiplex PCR. Each of the first two PCR rounds ran roughly 9 cycles with TRBV1-TRBV30 forward and C-beta reverse primers. TCRdb re-called the multiplex PCR reads through MiXCR, storing one row per CDR3 protein. The table lists a few hundred thousand distinct CDR3 sequences, roughly 60% of them singletons. V gave up 8 bases and J gave up 5 bases; unmatched junction bases: 14. CDR1 and CDR2 from the germline V gene are KGHDR and SFDVKD. The CDR3 is made up of 17 amino acids.

The chain combines TRBV24-1 with TRBJ2-2; TRBD1 agrees at 9 bases. The specimen sequenced was peripheral blood. This receptor was obtained from a woman in her thirties with primary liver carcinoma and hepatitis B virus infection. As DNA, the CDR3 is TGTGCCACCAACCGACTTGCCGGACAGGGGAAGACCGGGGAGCTGTTTTTT. This encodes CATNRLAGQGKTGELFF.